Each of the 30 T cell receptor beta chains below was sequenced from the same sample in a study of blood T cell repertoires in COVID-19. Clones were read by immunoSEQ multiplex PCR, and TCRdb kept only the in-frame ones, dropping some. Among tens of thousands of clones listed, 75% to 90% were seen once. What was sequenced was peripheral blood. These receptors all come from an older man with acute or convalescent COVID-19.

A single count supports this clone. CDR3 loop: CAISERGLGDRRNQPQHF. The CDR3 coding sequence is TGTGCCATCAGTGAGAGGGGATTGGGAGACAGGAGGAATCAGCCCCAGCATTTT. The gene calls are TRBV10-3 and TRBJ1-5; a possible D gene is TRBD1 (6 bases). The CDR3 is 18 residues long. Germline V gene lookup returns CDR1 ENHRY and CDR2 SYGVKD. Trimming took 2 bases from V and 4 from J, leaving 21 bases between them.

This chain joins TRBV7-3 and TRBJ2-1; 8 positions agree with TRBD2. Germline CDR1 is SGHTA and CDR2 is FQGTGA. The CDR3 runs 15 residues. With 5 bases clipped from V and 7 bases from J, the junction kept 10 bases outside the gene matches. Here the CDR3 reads CASSQRGFGRNEQFF. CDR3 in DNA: TGTGCCAGCAGCCAGCGGGGGTTTGGGCGGAATGAGCAGTTCTTC.

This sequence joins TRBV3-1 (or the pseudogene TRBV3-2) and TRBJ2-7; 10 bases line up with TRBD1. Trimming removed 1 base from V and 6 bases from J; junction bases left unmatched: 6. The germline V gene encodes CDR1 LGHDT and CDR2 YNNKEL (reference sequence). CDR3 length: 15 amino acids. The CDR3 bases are TGTGCCAGCAGCCAAGCCGGACAGGGGGGCAGCGAGCAGTACTTC. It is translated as CASSQAGQGGSEQYF.

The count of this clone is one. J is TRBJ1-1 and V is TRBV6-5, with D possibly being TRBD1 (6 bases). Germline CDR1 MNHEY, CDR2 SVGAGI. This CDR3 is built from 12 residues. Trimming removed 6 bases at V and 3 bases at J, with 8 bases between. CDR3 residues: CASRAGDTEAFF. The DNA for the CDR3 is TGTGCCAGCAGGGCAGGGGACACTGAAGCTTTCTTT.

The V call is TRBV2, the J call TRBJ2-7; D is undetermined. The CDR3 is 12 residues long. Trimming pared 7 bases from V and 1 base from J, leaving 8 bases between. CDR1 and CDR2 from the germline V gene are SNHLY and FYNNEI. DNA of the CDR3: TGTGCCAGCAAAGTCGGTTCCTACGAGCAGTACTTC. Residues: CASKVGSYEQYF.

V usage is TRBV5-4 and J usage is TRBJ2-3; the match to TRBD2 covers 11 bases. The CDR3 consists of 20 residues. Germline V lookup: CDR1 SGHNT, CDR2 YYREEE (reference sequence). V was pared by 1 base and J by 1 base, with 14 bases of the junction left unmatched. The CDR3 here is CASSLTSGGPWYGGTDTQYF. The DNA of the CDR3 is TGTGCCAGCAGCTTGACTAGCGGGGGCCCATGGTACGGCGGCACAGATACGCAGTATTTT.

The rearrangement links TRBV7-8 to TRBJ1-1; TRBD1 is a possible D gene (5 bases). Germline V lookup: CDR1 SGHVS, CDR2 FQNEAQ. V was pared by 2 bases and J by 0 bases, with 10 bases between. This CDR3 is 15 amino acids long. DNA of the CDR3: TGTGCCAGCAGCTTAAGACCGGGGGTGAACACTGAAGCTTTCTTT. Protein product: CASSLRPGVNTEAFF.

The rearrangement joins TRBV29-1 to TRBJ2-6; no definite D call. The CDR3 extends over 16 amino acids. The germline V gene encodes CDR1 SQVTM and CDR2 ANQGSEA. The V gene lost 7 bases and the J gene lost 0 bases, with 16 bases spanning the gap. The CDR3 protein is CSATFSRNSGANVLTF. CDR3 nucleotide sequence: TGCAGCGCCACGTTTAGCCGGAACTCTGGGGCCAACGTCCTGACTTTC.

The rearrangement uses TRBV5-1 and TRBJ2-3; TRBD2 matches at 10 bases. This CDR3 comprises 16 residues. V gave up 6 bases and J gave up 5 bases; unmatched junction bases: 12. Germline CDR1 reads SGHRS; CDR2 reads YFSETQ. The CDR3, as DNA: TGCGCCAGCACCTTCTCGGCTAGCGGGGGTGTAGATACGCAGTATTTT. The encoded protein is CASTFSASGGVDTQYF.

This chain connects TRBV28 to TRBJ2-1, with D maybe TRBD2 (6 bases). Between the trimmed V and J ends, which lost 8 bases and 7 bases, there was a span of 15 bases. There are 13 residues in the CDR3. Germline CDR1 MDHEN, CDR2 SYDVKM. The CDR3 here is CASRGAPFNEQFF. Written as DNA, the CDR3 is TGTGCCAGCCGCGGGGCCCCTTTTAATGAGCAGTTCTTC.

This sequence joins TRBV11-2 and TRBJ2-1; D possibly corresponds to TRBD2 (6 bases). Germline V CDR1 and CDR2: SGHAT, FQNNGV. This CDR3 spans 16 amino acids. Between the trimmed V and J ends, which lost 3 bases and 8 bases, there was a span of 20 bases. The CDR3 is CASSFSAGTLRDEQFF. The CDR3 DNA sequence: TGTGCCAGCAGCTTTTCGGCGGGGACGTTAAGGGATGAGCAGTTCTTC.

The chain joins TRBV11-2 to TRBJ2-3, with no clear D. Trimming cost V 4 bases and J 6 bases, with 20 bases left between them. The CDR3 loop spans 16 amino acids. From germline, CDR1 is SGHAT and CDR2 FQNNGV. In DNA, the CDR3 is TGTGCCAGCAGCTCCACCTGGGCCATTTCCGAGGATACGCAGTATTTT. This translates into CASSSTWAISEDTQYF.

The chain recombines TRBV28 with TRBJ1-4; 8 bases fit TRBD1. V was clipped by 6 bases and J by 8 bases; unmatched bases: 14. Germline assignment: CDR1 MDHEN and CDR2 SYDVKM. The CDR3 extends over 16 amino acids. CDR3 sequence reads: CASRPIRGQVWEKLFF. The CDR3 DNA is TGTGCCAGCAGGCCCATACGGGGACAGGTGTGGGAAAAACTGTTTTTT. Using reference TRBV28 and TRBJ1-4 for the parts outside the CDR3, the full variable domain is DVKVTQSSRYLVKRTGEKVFLECVQDMDHENMFWYRQDPGLGLRLIYFSYDVKMKEKGDIPEGYSVSREKKERFSLILESASTNQTSMYLCASRPIRGQVWEKLFFGSGTQLSVL.

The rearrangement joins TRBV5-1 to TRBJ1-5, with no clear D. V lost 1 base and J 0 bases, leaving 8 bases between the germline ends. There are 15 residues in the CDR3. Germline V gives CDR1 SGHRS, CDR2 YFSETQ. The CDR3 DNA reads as TGCGCCAGCAGCTTGAACGGGATTAGCAATCAGCCCCAGCATTTT. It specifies CASSLNGISNQPQHF.

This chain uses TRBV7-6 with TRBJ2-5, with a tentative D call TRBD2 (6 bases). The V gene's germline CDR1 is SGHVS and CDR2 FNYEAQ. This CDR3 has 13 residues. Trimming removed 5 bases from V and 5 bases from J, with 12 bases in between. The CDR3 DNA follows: TGTGCCAGCAGCATTCCGGGGAGGGAGACCCAGTACTTC. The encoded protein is CASSIPGRETQYF.

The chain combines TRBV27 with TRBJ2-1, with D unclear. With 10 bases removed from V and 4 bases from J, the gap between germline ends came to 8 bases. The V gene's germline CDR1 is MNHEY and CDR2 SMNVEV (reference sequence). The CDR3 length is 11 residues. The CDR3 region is CATNRYNEQFF. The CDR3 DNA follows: TGTGCCACCAATCGGTACAATGAGCAGTTCTTC.

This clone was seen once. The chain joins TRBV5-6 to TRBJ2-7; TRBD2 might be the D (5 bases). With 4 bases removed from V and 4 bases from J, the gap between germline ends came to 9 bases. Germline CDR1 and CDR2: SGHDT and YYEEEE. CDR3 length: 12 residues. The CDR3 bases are TGTGCCAGCAGCCTATCGGGGTACGAGCAGTACTTC. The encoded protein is CASSLSGYEQYF.

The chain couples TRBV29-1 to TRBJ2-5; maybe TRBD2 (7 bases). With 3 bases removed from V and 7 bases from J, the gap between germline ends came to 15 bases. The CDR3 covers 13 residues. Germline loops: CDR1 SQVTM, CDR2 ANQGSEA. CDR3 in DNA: TGCAGCGTTGAGGAAGGGGGGGCCCGGACCCAGTACTTC. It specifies CSVEEGGARTQYF. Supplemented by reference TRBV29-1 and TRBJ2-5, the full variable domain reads SAVISQKPSRDICQRGTSLTIQCQVDSQVTMMFWYRQQPGQSLTLIATANQGSEATYESGFVIDKFPISRPNLTFSTLTVSNMSPEDSSIYLCSVEEGGARTQYFGPGTRLLVL.

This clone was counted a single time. CDR3 loop: CASSNPGLATYEQYF. The CDR3 DNA reads as TGTGCCAGCAGCAACCCGGGACTAGCGACCTACGAGCAGTACTTC. The chain recombines TRBV5-6 with TRBJ2-7, with TRBD2 matching over 10 bases. The J segment lost 2 bases and the V segment lost 4 bases, leaving 6 bases of the junction unmatched. The CDR3 totals 15 residues. Germline V gene lookup returns CDR1 SGHDT and CDR2 YYEEEE. Based on the CDR3 plus reference TRBV5-6 and TRBJ2-7, the full variable domain is DAGVTQSPTHLIKTRGQQVTLRCSPKSGHDTVSWYQQALGQGPQFIFQYYEEEERQRGNFPDRFSGHQFPNYSSELNVNALLLGDSALYLCASSNPGLATYEQYFGPGTRLTVT.

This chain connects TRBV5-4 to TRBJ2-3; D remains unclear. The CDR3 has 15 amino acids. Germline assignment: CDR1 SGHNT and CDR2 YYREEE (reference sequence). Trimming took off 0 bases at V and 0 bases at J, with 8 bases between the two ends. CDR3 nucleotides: TGTGCCAGCAGCTTGGCACAAAGAAGCACAGATACGCAGTATTTT. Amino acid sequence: CASSLAQRSTDTQYF.

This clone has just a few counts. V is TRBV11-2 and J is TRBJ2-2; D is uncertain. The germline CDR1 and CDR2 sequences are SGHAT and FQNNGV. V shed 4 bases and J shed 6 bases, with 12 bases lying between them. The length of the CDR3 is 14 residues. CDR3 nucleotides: TGTGCCAGCAGCTACACGAACCAGGCCGGGGAGCTGTTTTTT. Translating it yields CASSYTNQAGELFF. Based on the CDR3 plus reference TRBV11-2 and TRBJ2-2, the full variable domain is EAGVAQSPRYKIIEKRQSVAFWCNPISGHATLYWYQQILGQGPKLLIQFQNNGVVDDSQLPKDRFSAERLKGVDSTLKIQPAKLEDSAVYLCASSYTNQAGELFFGEGSRLTVL.

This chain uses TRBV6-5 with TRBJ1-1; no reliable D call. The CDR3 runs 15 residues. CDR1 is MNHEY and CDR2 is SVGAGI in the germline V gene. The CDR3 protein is CVSELINSGNTEAFF. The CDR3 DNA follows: TGTGTCAGTGAACTCATAAACTCCGGGAACACTGAAGCTTTCTTT.

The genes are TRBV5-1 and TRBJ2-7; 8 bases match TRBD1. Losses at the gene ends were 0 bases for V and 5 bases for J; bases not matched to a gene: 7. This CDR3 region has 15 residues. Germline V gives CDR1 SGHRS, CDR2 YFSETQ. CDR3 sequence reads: CASSLAGTGIDEQYF. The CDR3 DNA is TGCGCCAGCAGCTTGGCCGGGACAGGCATCGACGAGCAGTACTTC.

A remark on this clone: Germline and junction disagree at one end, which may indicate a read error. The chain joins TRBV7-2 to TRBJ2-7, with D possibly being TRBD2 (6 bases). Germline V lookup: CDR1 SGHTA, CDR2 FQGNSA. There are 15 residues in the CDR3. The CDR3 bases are TGTGCCAGCAGCTCAACTCCGGCGGGATGGGGCAGCTGGGACTTC. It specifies CASSSTPAGWGSWDF.

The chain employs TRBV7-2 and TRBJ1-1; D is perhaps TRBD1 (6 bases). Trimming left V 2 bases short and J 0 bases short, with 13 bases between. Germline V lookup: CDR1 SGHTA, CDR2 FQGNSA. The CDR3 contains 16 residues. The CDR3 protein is CASSLRRGRMNTEAFF. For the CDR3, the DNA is TGTGCCAGCAGCTTAAGGCGGGGGCGAATGAACACTGAAGCTTTCTTT.

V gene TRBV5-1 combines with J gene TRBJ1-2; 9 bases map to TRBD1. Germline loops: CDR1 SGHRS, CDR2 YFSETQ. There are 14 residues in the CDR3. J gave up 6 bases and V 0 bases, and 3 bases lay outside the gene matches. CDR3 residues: CASSLDGQGNGYTF. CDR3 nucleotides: TGCGCCAGCAGCTTGGATGGACAGGGGAATGGCTACACCTTC.

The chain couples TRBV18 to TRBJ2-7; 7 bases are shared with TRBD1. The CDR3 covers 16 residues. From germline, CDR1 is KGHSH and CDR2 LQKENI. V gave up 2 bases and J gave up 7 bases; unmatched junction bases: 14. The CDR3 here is CASSPNAGTDWGEQYF. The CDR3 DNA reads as TGTGCCAGCTCACCAAACGCCGGGACAGACTGGGGGGAGCAGTACTTC. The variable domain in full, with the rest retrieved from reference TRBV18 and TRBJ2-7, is NAGVMQNPRHLVRRRGQEARLRCSPMKGHSHVYWYRQLPEEGLKFMVYLQKENIIDESGMPKERFSAEFPKEGPSILRIQQVVRGDSAAYFCASSPNAGTDWGEQYFGPGTRLTVT.

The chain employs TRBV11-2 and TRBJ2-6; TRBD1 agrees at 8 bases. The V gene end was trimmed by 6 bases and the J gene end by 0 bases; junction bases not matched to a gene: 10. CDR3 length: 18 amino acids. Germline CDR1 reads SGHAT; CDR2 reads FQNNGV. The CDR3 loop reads CASRRRTGSSSGANVLTF. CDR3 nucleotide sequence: TGTGCCAGCAGACGCCGGACAGGGTCTAGCTCTGGGGCCAACGTCCTGACTTTC.

CDR3 nucleotides: TGTGCCAGCAGCCAATCTGGCGCCGGCGGGTGGGTTTCCTACGAGCAGTACTTC. Its protein product is CASSQSGAGGWVSYEQYF. The rearrangement links TRBV7-2 to TRBJ2-7; maybe TRBD2 (5 bases). This CDR3 has 18 amino acids. The V end lost 5 bases, the J end lost 1 base, and 24 bases lay between the germline ends. Germline lookup yields CDR1 SGHTA and CDR2 FQGNSA.

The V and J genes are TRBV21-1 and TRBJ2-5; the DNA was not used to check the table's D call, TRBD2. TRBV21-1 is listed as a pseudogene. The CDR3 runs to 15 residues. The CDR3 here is CASSSKTSGQETQYF. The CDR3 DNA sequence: TGTGCCAGCAGCAGTAAGACTAGCGGTCAAGAGACCCAGTACTTC.